This TCR beta chain was profiled in a study of T cells in tuberculosis. Germline V lookup: CDR1 DFQATT, CDR2 SNEGSKA (reference sequence). The CDR3 runs 11 residues. With 1 base removed from V and 8 bases from J, the gap between germline ends came to 8 bases. Notes on the study in general: Active tuberculosis patients had shorter CDR3-alpha; the beta difference was nonsignificant. Smaller distances to GMM-specific TCRs suggested their expansion in active tuberculosis.

Profiled with immunoSEQ multiplex PCR; TCRdb holds only in-frame clones, not every one. The sample lists over 30,000 clones; 80% to 95% were seen once. Worth noting for this clone: What it recognizes is unknown.

The time point is: new active TB diagnosis, blood taken before or within 7 days of starting treatment. This clonotype was sampled from an adult with tuberculosis. The V and J genes are TRBV20-1 and TRBJ1-2; D unclear. The source was PBMCs, collected at tuberculosis diagnosis. CDR3 in DNA: TGCAGTGCTAGAGGGGTCGGGGGCTACACCTTC. It codes for CSARGVGGYTF.